This paragraph reports one T cell receptor (beta chain). This record comes from a study of cytomegalovirus exposure and HLA in healthy donors. Overall study context: From some 190 million T cells, an earlier analysis saw approximately 110 million unique TCR beta sequences.

This PCR relied on a set of 60 Vbeta primers and 13 Jbeta primers. Profiled with immunoSEQ multiplex PCR; TCRdb holds only in-frame clones, not every one. The table has about 110,000 clones, 65% to 75% seen once; the top ten hold 4% to 5.5%. V dropped 5 bases and J dropped 1; count of bases not matched to a gene: 9. Germline V gene lookup returns CDR1 SGHRS and CDR2 YFSETQ. This CDR3 comprises 17 residues. The sample comprised PBMCs. V gene TRBV5-1 combines with J gene TRBJ2-7; TRBD2 matches at 13 bases. The sequence came from a man under 40 in good health and CMV-seropositive. CDR3: CASRERGLAGPSYEQYF. The CDR3 region has the DNA TGCGCCAGCAGGGAGAGGGGACTAGCGGGGCCGTCCTACGAGCAGTACTTC.